This T cell receptor (beta chain) comes out of a study of blood T cells in healthy people across ages. Whole-study findings and limits: The study regarded diversity estimates from one million T cells as underestimates. A roughly linear age-dependent decrease characterized TCR beta diversity per million T cells. TCR beta diversity was tightly associated with the proportion of naive T cells. Shifts in expanded clonotypes may have been confounded by donor CMV status, which was unknown.

It was with a sample-barcoded 5' primer and a J-beta primer mix that a second PCR of about 6 to 12 cycles was run. TCRdb ran MiXCR on the 5' RACE reads and lists one entry per CDR3 protein. Of roughly 800,000 distinct CDR3 sequences listed, nearly 60% were seen once; the top ten hold about 20%. With V trimmed by 2 bases and J by 4 bases, 2 bases remained unmatched. Germline CDR1 and CDR2: LGHDT and YNNKEL (reference sequence). This CDR3 spans 15 amino acids. As concerns this clonotype: What it recognizes is unknown.

Sequencing used blood. This TCR derives from a man aged 25 to 45 in good health. This chain uses TRBV3-1 with TRBJ2-1, with TRBD2 matching 10 bases. The CDR3 sequence: CASSQQAGGYNEQFF. The CDR3 DNA follows: TGTGCCAGCAGCCAACAAGCGGGGGGGTACAATGAGCAGTTCTTC.